These T cell receptor beta chains were read from a single sample in a study of blood T cell repertoires in COVID-19. The method was immunoSEQ multiplex PCR; TCRdb's version includes in-frame clones alone and lacks a portion of them. The sample consists of about 160,000 clones, about 87% of them appearing once. The sample consisted of peripheral blood. The receptors derive from a woman aged 55 to 70 who had recovered from COVID-19. Each CDR3 is given with its conserved first and last residue.

J gene	V gene	CDR3 protein
TRBJ2-7	TRBV6-5	CASRWQGGEQYF
TRBJ2-1	TRBV4-2	CASSQVGARGANEQFF
TRBJ2-3	TRBV5-1	CASTQGTGEIGTDTQYF
TRBJ1-5	TRBV11-2	CASSLGTGGGQPQHF
TRBJ1-4	TRBV15	CATSRGAGRFF
TRBJ2-5	TRBV29-1	CSLDRDPRETQYF
TRBJ1-1	TRBV7-9	CASSSSPGSITFF
TRBJ1-3	TRBV28	CASSFLSDRSGNTIYF
TRBJ1-4	TRBV7-9	CASSLGQINEKLFF
TRBJ2-5	TRBV5-1	CASSLVDIQETQYF
TRBJ2-1	TRBV4-2	CASRRTGGPNEQFF
TRBJ1-2	TRBV28	CASSLGQTNYGYTF
TRBJ1-5	TRBV4-2	CASSQTGGEVQPQHF
TRBJ2-3	TRBV28	CASGTAGADTQYF
TRBJ1-2	TRBV28	CASIGQGPYGYTF
TRBJ2-7	TRBV4-3	CASSQDPQGAPYEQYF
TRBJ2-5	TRBV5-1	CASSEGLSGETQYF
TRBJ1-2	TRBV6-5	CASRMGDLTYGYTF
TRBJ2-6	TRBV7-8	CASSIFQITGANVLTF
TRBJ2-2	TRBV7-9	CASSLPQAGPTNTGELFF
TRBJ1-2	TRBV29-1	CSIEEGQRYGYTF
TRBJ1-5	TRBV21-1	CASISQDRGNQPQHF
TRBJ1-2	TRBV24-1	CATSDSQGLQNGYTF
TRBJ1-1	TRBV12-2	CASPQLNTEAFF
TRBJ2-1	TRBV6-4	CASSDSGGGNEQFF
TRBJ1-1	TRBV28	CASSQGQGQGEAFF
TRBJ2-3	TRBV19	CASTAWHSSTDTQYF
TRBJ2-3	TRBV3-1/TRBV3-2	CASSQEGLRTQYF
TRBJ2-7	TRBV2	CASNQRGGDEQYF
TRBJ2-5	TRBV2	CASSVLSSQETQYF
TRBJ1-1	TRBV10-2	CASTFSGQLNTEAFF
TRBJ2-1	TRBV28	CASNTRDRTYNEQFF
TRBJ1-1	TRBV4-1	CASSQAPTQAFF
TRBJ2-1	TRBV28	CASSLWAGFNEQFF
TRBJ1-2	TRBV19	CASSIQTRNYGYTF
TRBJ1-5	TRBV28	CASSLGTGDNQPQHF
TRBJ2-3	TRBV3-1/TRBV3-2	CASSQGRGAADTQYF
TRBJ1-1	TRBV28	CASSTVYFSNLVGNTEAFF
TRBJ1-2	TRBV5-6	CASSFGGSYGYTF
TRBJ2-3	TRBV6-4	CASSALAGDLDTQYF
TRBJ1-1	TRBV19	CVSSGHPNTEAFF
TRBJ1-6	TRBV5-4	CASTMQGNSPLHF